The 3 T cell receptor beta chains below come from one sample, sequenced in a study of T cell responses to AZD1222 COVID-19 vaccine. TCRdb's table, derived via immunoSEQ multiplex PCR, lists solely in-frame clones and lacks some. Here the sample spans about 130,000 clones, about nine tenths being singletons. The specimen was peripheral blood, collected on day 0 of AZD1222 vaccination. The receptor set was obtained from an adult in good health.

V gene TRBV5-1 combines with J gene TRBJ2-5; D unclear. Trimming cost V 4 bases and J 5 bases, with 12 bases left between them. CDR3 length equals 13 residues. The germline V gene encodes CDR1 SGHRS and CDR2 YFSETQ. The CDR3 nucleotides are TGCGCCAGCAGCCTTAAAGCCACCGAGACCCAGTACTTC. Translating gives CASSLKATETQYF.

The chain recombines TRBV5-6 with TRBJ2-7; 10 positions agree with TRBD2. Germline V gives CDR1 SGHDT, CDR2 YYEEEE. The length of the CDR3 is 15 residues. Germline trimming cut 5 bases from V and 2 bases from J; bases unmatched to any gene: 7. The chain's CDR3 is CASSYPGTSAYEQYF. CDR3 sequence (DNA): TGTGCCAGCAGTTACCCCGGGACTAGCGCCTACGAGCAGTACTTC. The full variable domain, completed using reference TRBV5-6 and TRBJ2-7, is DAGVTQSPTHLIKTRGQQVTLRCSPKSGHDTVSWYQQALGQGPQFIFQYYEEEERQRGNFPDRFSGHQFPNYSSELNVNALLLGDSALYLCASSYPGTSAYEQYFGPGTRLTVT.

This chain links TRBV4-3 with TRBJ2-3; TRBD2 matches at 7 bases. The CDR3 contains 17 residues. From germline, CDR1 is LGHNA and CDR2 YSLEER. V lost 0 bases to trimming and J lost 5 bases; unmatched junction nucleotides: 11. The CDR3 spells CASSQDPPAGVKDTQYF. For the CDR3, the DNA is TGCGCCAGCAGCCAAGATCCACCTGCGGGAGTCAAAGATACGCAGTATTTT.